This T cell receptor beta chain was found in a study of STAT5B mutations in CD4+ large granular lymphocyte leukemia. In the case of this clone: Its cognate antigen is unknown.

General observations from the study: Without HLA matching, higher CD4+ than CD8+ T-LGLL clonality could reflect small sample size. Compared with healthy controls (2/35), patient top clones favored TRBV06 (8/27).

From germline, CDR1 is GTSNPN and CDR2 SVGIG (reference sequence). V lost 0 bases and J 2 bases, leaving 18 bases between the germline ends. CDR3 length: 17 residues. In the source study's methods: A productive frequency of 2.59 x 10-5 was the lowest detectable. Method: immunoSEQ multiplex PCR; TCRdb's copy keeps in-frame clones and lacks some. The D gene and trimming were derived from the DNA, and the V and J assignments and clone size from that table. The table includes around 35,000 clones, roughly four fifths detected once. This receptor was taken from a human donor in good health. The rearrangement joins TRBV30 to TRBJ2-3; D may be TRBD1 (6 bases). Sequencing input: CD4+ T cells from blood buffy coats. The CDR3 reads CAWSVGWLGADTDTQYF. The CDR3 region has the DNA TGTGCCTGGAGTGTAGGATGGCTGGGGGCCGACACAGATACGCAGTATTTT.